This TCR beta chain was identified during a study of CD8 T cells in ankylosing spondylitis. Study outcomes and limitations: Reports say disease-linked clones showed up significantly more in matched ankylosing spondylitis synovial fluid. Reactive arthritis synovial fluid and blood were previously reported to contain some motif variants. In ankylosing spondylitis blood, a motif of eight highly homologous TCR beta variants appeared characteristic.

Using quantitative 5'-RACE with molecular barcodes, the authors made TCR beta libraries. TCRdb reprocessed the 5' RACE reads with MiXCR, giving one entry per CDR3 protein. The table includes roughly 700,000 distinct CDR3 sequences, roughly 19% detected once. CDR1 and CDR2 (germline): SQVTM, ANQGSEA. Trimming shortened V by 4 bases and J by 1 base, and 13 bases separated the two germline ends. The CDR3 is made up of 14 amino acids. With respect to this clonotype: Its antigen is not identified.

Sequencing was performed on blood, either unsorted or a sorted T cell fraction (not recorded which). The chain has TRBV29-1 and TRBJ1-1; unclear D gene. The clonotype originates from a male donor with ankylosing spondylitis. The CDR3 DNA sequence: TGCAGCGTTGTACATACCGGAAAGAACACTGAAGCTTTCTTT. It is translated as CSVVHTGKNTEAFF.